These 18 T cell receptor beta chains originate from one sample sequenced in a study of human T cells and chemical hapten exposure. One entry per CDR3 protein results from TCRdb running MiXCR on the RACE reads. Among roughly 180,000 distinct CDR3 sequences listed, 14% were seen once. Regarding time point: patch test 1, 2 weeks after DPC sensitization. Specified treatment: therapeutic diphenylcyclopropenone sensitization with weekly scalp DPC. The source material was whole blood, sampled in connection with sensitization to the hapten diphenylcyclopropenone (DPC). Every receptor here comes from a woman aged 25-40 years with alopecia areata. Some clones in this sample may be carry-over from other donors' samples.

The genes are TRBV5-1 and TRBJ2-1; D is uncertain. CDR1 is SGHRS, CDR2 YFSETQ, per germline. V dropped 4 bases and J dropped 0 bases, with 14 bases sitting between them. The CDR3 is made up of 16 amino acids. CDR3 region: CASSRGDFSSYNEQFF. Here the CDR3 DNA reads TGCGCCAGCAGCCGAGGAGATTTCAGCTCCTACAATGAGCAGTTCTTC.

There are many counts of this clonotype. The chain links TRBV2 to TRBJ2-1, with a possible D match to TRBD2 (5 bases). Germline-derived CDR1 and CDR2 are SNHLY and FYNNEI. The CDR3 extends over 15 amino acids. Trimming stripped 5 bases from V and 1 base from J, with 12 bases between. The CDR3, as DNA: TGTGCCAGCAGTCCTACGACTACATCCTACAATGAGCAGTTCTTC. It codes for CASSPTTTSYNEQFF.

The CDR3 DNA is TGTGCCAGCAGCCGAGGACAGTTAAACTATGGCTACACCTTC. Its protein is CASSRGQLNYGYTF. The chain is built from TRBV3-1 and TRBJ1-2; a weak D match, TRBD1 (6 bases). The CDR3 contains 14 residues. Germline V gene data show CDR1 as LGHDT and CDR2 as YNNKEL (reference sequence). Between the trimmed V and J ends, which lost 4 bases and 2 bases, there was a span of 11 bases.

This clonotype was recorded a few times. J is TRBJ1-2 and V is TRBV20-1, with TRBD1 as a possible D gene (5 bases). Trimming removed 6 bases from V and 4 bases from J, with 15 bases in between. There are 13 residues in the CDR3. The germline V gene encodes CDR1 DFQATT and CDR2 SNEGSKA (reference sequence). The CDR3 nucleotides read TGCAGTGCCCGCACAGGAATCACCTATGGCTACACCTTC. Amino acids: CSARTGITYGYTF.

This clonotype was seen only a few times. The chain uses TRBV19 and TRBJ2-1; 9 nucleotides line up with TRBD2. The V segment lost 7 bases and the J segment 8 bases; nucleotides outside the gene matches: 18. Germline V CDR1 and CDR2: LNHDA, SQIVND (reference sequence). The CDR3 consists of 17 residues. This chain's CDR3 is CASTPQGPSGVFDEQFF. Written as DNA, the CDR3 is TGTGCCAGTACCCCTCAAGGGCCTAGCGGGGTTTTCGATGAGCAGTTCTTC.

This clonotype showed up many times. This chain links TRBV7-2 with TRBJ1-1; 11 positions agree with TRBD1. This CDR3 contains 14 residues. CDR1 and CDR2 (germline): SGHTA, FQGNSA. V trimming: 1 base; J trimming: 11 bases; junction bases outside the gene matches: 6. The CDR3 spells CASSLGSGQGAAFF. CDR3 bases: TGTGCCAGCAGCTTAGGTTCCGGACAGGGGGCGGCTTTCTTT.

This clonotype occurred many times. The V and J genes are TRBV10-3 and TRBJ2-5; D gene unclear. This CDR3 region has 13 residues. Germline V gene data show CDR1 as ENHRY and CDR2 as SYGVKD. Trimming took 10 bases from V and 1 from J, leaving 13 bases between them. The CDR3 coding sequence is TGTGCCACCCTCCACCCCTTCCAAGAGACCCAGTACTTC. This translates into CATLHPFQETQYF.

In this sample, this clonotype turned up many times. The chain uses TRBV20-1 and TRBJ2-5; no definite D call. The CDR3 length is 14 residues. CDR1 is DFQATT and CDR2 is SNEGSKA in the germline V gene (reference sequence). V was pared by 1 base and J by 1 base, with 10 bases between. The CDR3 region has the DNA TGCAGTGCTAGAGGCCCGGAGATCCAAGAGACCCAGTACTTC. It codes for CSARGPEIQETQYF.

This clonotype was picked up a small number of times. The chain carries TRBV28 and TRBJ1-5; D is perhaps TRBD1 (6 bases). The CDR3 runs 14 residues. The V gene's germline CDR1 is MDHEN and CDR2 SYDVKM. Trimming pared 4 bases from V and 9 bases from J, leaving 16 bases between. CDR3 DNA: TGTGCCAGCAGTTCCCGCGGGGGGCGTTTGCCCCAGCATTTT. This translates into CASSSRGGRLPQHF.

This clonotype has only a few counts. This chain links TRBV7-9 with TRBJ2-1; 8 bases align to TRBD2. Trimming at V came to 5 bases and at J to 6 bases, leaving 12 bases not matched to a gene. The CDR3 loop spans 16 amino acids. Germline V gene sequence: CDR1 SEHNR, CDR2 FQNEAQ (reference sequence). The CDR3 reads CASSILGREGGNEQFF. The DNA for the CDR3 is TGTGCCAGCAGCATCCTCGGGAGGGAGGGCGGCAATGAGCAGTTCTTC. Based on the CDR3 plus reference TRBV7-9 and TRBJ2-1, the full variable domain is DTGVSQNPRHKITKRGQNVTFRCDPISEHNRLYWYRQTLGQGPEFLTYFQNEAQLEKSRLLSDRFSAERPKGSFSTLEIQRTEQGDSAMYLCASSILGREGGNEQFFGPGTRLTVL.

This clonotype was detected ten times or more. V gene TRBV14 combines with J gene TRBJ1-2, with D maybe TRBD1 (6 bases). Germline V lookup: CDR1 SGHDN, CDR2 FVKESK. V shed 4 bases and J shed 7 bases, with 19 bases lying between them. The CDR3 has 15 amino acids. This CDR3 reads CASSRGGAHFAGYTF. The CDR3 DNA reads as TGTGCCAGCAGCCGGGGGGGCGCGCACTTTGCTGGCTACACCTTC.

The sample holds a few counts of this clonotype. V is TRBV5-1 and J is TRBJ2-5; D not certain. With 3 bases removed from V and 5 bases from J, the gap between germline ends came to 14 bases. Germline lookup yields CDR1 SGHRS and CDR2 YFSETQ. The CDR3 runs to 14 residues. CDR3 DNA: TGCGCCAGCAGCTCCGGAAGGGATGGGGAGACCCAGTACTTC. It specifies CASSSGRDGETQYF.

The table lists this clonotype with a few counts. This chain joins TRBV9 and TRBJ2-7; a weak D match, TRBD1 (6 bases). V dropped 3 bases and J dropped 7 bases, with 20 bases sitting between them. There are 15 residues in the CDR3. Germline V lookup: CDR1 SGDLS, CDR2 YYNGEE. The CDR3 nucleotides read TGTGCCAGCAGCGAACAGGGAAAGGAGCTGGGGGAGCAGTACTTC. Translation: CASSEQGKELGEQYF.

The chain recombines TRBV20-1 with TRBJ1-6, with 9 positions matching TRBD1. The germline V gene has CDR1 DFQATT and CDR2 SNEGSKA (reference sequence). The CDR3 totals 17 residues. J was trimmed by 7 bases and V by 1 base; bases with no gene match: 11. As DNA, the CDR3 is TGCAGTGCTAGAGTTGCAAGGGGACAGGGTGGGAATTCACCCCTCCACTTT. Protein: CSARVARGQGGNSPLHF.

This clonotype was counted a few times. The chain recombines TRBV5-1 with TRBJ1-4; a possible D gene is TRBD1 (5 bases). Trimming took 0 bases from V and 2 from J, leaving 8 bases between them. CDR1 and CDR2 (germline): SGHRS, YFSETQ. The CDR3 spans 15 residues. Here the CDR3 DNA reads TGCGCCAGCAGCTTGGCAGGGTTGACTAATGAAAAACTGTTTTTT. It codes for CASSLAGLTNEKLFF.

This clonotype was picked up many times. The chain uses TRBV20-1 and TRBJ2-7; TRBD2 might be the D (5 bases). Germline CDR1 and CDR2: DFQATT and SNEGSKA (reference sequence). The CDR3 is made up of 14 amino acids. V gave up 0 bases and J gave up 4 bases, with 13 bases separating them. The CDR3 DNA reads as TGCAGTGCTAGAGATGGGAAGGACTCGTACGAGCAGTACTTC. Encoded protein: CSARDGKDSYEQYF.

This clonotype came up many times. The rearrangement joins TRBV29-1 to TRBJ2-1; D is possibly TRBD2 (6 bases). The CDR3 has 13 residues. Per the germline V gene, CDR1 is SQVTM and CDR2 is ANQGSEA. The V gene lost 7 bases and the J gene lost 0 bases, with 10 bases spanning the gap. The CDR3 loop is CSGAGSSYNEQFF. CDR3 nucleotide sequence: TGCAGCGGAGCGGGCAGCTCCTACAATGAGCAGTTCTTC.

In this sample, this clonotype turned up a few times. The chain joins TRBV6-6 to TRBJ1-2; no clear D. The CDR3 has 15 residues. Germline-derived CDR1 and CDR2 are MNHNY and SVGAGI (reference sequence). With 2 bases removed from V and 4 bases from J, the gap between germline ends came to 14 bases. The CDR3, as DNA: TGTGCCAGCAGTTACACTCAAGGAGGTGGCTATGGCTACACCTTC. Its translation is CASSYTQGGGYGYTF.